These 28 T cell receptor beta chains were sequenced from one sample in a study of vaccination effects on CD4 cells after COVID-19. Only in-frame clones appear in the TCRdb table, and some are missing; sequencing was by immunoSEQ multiplex PCR. The sample carries 35,000 to 40,000 clones, 70% to 85% recorded once. For these TCRs, the target antigens are not known. Ahead of sequencing, the ViraFEST assay grew antigen-specific CD4+ T cells using viral peptide pools. CD4+ T cells were isolated after less than 13 days of culture. Participants received two doses of either the BNT162b2 or mRNA-1273 vaccine. The sample consisted of CD4+ T cells from PBMCs cultured with HCoV-NL63 spike peptides, taken after COVID-19 vaccination. All receptors come from a human donor who received a COVID-19 vaccine. Some clones in this sample may be carry-over from other donors' samples.

This clone has a handful of counts. The V gene is TRBV12-5, the J gene TRBJ2-1; TRBD1 might be the D (5 bases). The CDR3 consists of 14 residues. Per germline, CDR1 LGHNT and CDR2 FRNRAP. Trimming left V 6 bases short and J 0 bases short, with 9 bases between. CDR3 in amino acids: CASGDTSSYNEQFF. The CDR3 nucleotides read TGTGCTAGTGGGGACACGAGCTCCTACAATGAGCAGTTCTTC. The full variable domain, with the rest looked up from reference TRBV12-5 and TRBJ2-1, is DARVTQTPRHKVTEMGQEVTMRCQPILGHNTVFWYRQTMMQGLELLAYFRNRAPLDDSGMPKDRFSAEMPDATLATLKIQPSEPRDSAVYFCASGDTSSYNEQFFGPGTRLTVL.

The gene calls are TRBV11-3 and TRBJ1-2, with 8 bases that match TRBD1. The length of the CDR3 is 16 residues. Germline V lookup: CDR1 SGHNT, CDR2 YENEEA. The V gene end was trimmed by 8 bases and the J gene end by 4 bases; junction bases not matched to a gene: 15. CDR3 residues: CASSRGPGQVIYGYTF. Written as DNA, the CDR3 is TGTGCCAGCTCGCGAGGTCCGGGACAGGTGATCTATGGCTACACCTTC. Combining the CDR3 with reference TRBV11-3 and TRBJ1-2 gives the whole variable domain EAGVVQSPRYKIIEKKQPVAFWCNPISGHNTLYWYLQNLGQGPELLIRYENEEAVDDSQLPKDRFSAERLKGVDSTLKIQPAELGDSAVYLCASSRGPGQVIYGYTFGSGTRLTVV.

This chain links TRBV5-1 with TRBJ1-4; TRBD1 might be the D (5 bases). Trimming took off 0 bases at V and 4 bases at J, with 10 bases between the two ends. This CDR3 has 15 amino acids. Germline V gene lookup returns CDR1 SGHRS and CDR2 YFSETQ. The CDR3 bases are TGCGCCAGCAGCTTGGCGGACACCATTAATGAAAAACTGTTTTTT. This encodes CASSLADTINEKLFF.

This sequence joins TRBV3-1 (or the pseudogene TRBV3-2) and TRBJ1-1; 11 nucleotides match TRBD1. Germline-derived CDR1 and CDR2 are LGHDT and YNNKEL (reference sequence). The CDR3 spans 19 residues. J lost 0 bases, V lost 4 bases, and 13 bases had no gene match. The CDR3 DNA follows: TGTGCCAGCAGCCGAACCGGACAGGGGGCCGGATTGCTGAACACTGAAGCTTTCTTT. It translates to CASSRTGQGAGLLNTEAFF.

This chain joins TRBV10-2 and TRBJ1-1, with D hard to call. The CDR3 length is 14 residues. Per germline, CDR1 WSHSY and CDR2 SAAADI. Deletions cut 7 bases from V and 0 bases from J, with 12 bases between. The CDR3 sequence is CASNFGNMNTEAFF. DNA for the CDR3: TGCGCCAGCAATTTTGGTAACATGAACACTGAAGCTTTCTTT.

The chain couples TRBV24-1 to TRBJ2-5, with 7 bases matching TRBD2. The CDR3 is 14 amino acids. Trimming removed 5 bases from V and 1 base from J; junction bases left unmatched: 3. Germline assignment: CDR1 KGHDR and CDR2 SFDVKD. The CDR3 sequence is CATSAPGGQETQYF. Here the CDR3 DNA reads TGTGCCACCAGTGCCCCGGGGGGCCAAGAGACCCAGTACTTC.

In this sample, this clone turned up once. V gene TRBV5-4 combines with J gene TRBJ2-5; D is unclear. V gave up 5 bases and J gave up 2 bases, with 13 bases separating them. The CDR3 length is 14 residues. CDR1 and CDR2 (germline): SGHNT, YYREEE (reference sequence). The CDR3 sequence: CASSFNRLQETQYF. In DNA form, the CDR3 reads TGTGCCAGCAGTTTTAATAGGTTACAAGAGACCCAGTACTTC.

V usage is TRBV3-1 (or the pseudogene TRBV3-2) and J usage is TRBJ2-5; D may be TRBD2 (7 bases). The CDR3 has 15 amino acids. Germline V gene sequence: CDR1 LGHDT, CDR2 YNNKEL (reference sequence). V was cut by 4 bases and J by 4 bases, with 16 bases left in between. This chain's CDR3 is CASSPQMGGRETQYF. DNA for the CDR3: TGTGCCAGCAGCCCCCAGATGGGGGGGCGAGAGACCCAGTACTTC.

The chain employs TRBV10-3 and TRBJ2-5; D unclear. Germline values: CDR1 ENHRY, CDR2 SYGVKD. The CDR3 spans 11 residues. V lost 6 bases, J lost 2 bases, and 4 bases lay in between. CDR3 in amino acids: CAISSQETQYF. Written as DNA, the CDR3 is TGTGCCATCAGCTCACAAGAGACCCAGTACTTC.

The V call is TRBV7-2, the J call TRBJ1-2, with D possibly being TRBD1 (5 bases). From germline, CDR1 is SGHTA and CDR2 FQGNSA. V dropped 5 bases and J dropped 4 bases, with 17 bases sitting between them. The length of the CDR3 is 15 residues. The CDR3 coding sequence is TGTGCCAGCAGCCCAGGGACGGCGGCCCTCTATGGCTACACCTTC. Protein: CASSPGTAALYGYTF.

This chain links TRBV30 with TRBJ1-1; D is unclear. The V end was cut by 3 bases, the J end by 1 base, with 6 bases between. The CDR3 spans 12 residues. From germline, CDR1 is GTSNPN and CDR2 SVGIG (reference sequence). The CDR3 sequence is CAWRSGNTEAFF. As DNA, the CDR3 is TGTGCCTGGAGGTCAGGGAACACTGAAGCTTTCTTT.

The V call is TRBV29-1, the J call TRBJ1-1; D not resolved. The CDR3 loop spans 12 amino acids. V shed 2 bases and J shed 7 bases, with 11 bases lying between them. Germline V gene data show CDR1 as SQVTM and CDR2 as ANQGSEA. Here the CDR3 DNA reads TGCAGCGTTGAACATGGTGGGGATGAAGCTTTCTTT. This gives the protein CSVEHGGDEAFF.

V and J are TRBV6-2 or TRBV6-3 and TRBJ1-1; D unresolved. The length of the CDR3 is 12 residues. V was clipped by 2 bases and J by 5 bases, with 6 bases between them. Germline V gene data show CDR1 as MNHEY and CDR2 as SVGEGT. CDR3 coding DNA: TGTGCCAGCAGTTACCTCGATACTGAAGCTTTCTTT. Encoded protein: CASSYLDTEAFF.

V usage is TRBV28 and J usage is TRBJ1-1, with D tentatively TRBD1 (5 bases). The CDR3 contains 15 residues. Germline V gives CDR1 MDHEN, CDR2 SYDVKM. Trimming shortened V by 4 bases and J by 5 bases, and 17 bases separated the two germline ends. CDR3: CASSSVGGKGTEAFF. The CDR3 nucleotides are TGTGCCAGCAGTTCCGTCGGGGGGAAAGGGACTGAAGCTTTCTTT.

This chain connects TRBV28 to TRBJ2-7; D ambiguous. The CDR3 is 14 residues long. CDR1 and CDR2 (germline): MDHEN, SYDVKM. V lost 4 bases to trimming and J lost 0 bases, with 10 bases between them. The CDR3 region has the DNA TGTGCCAGCAGTTACTCGGCAAGCTCCTACGAGCAGTACGTC. Translating it yields CASSYSASSYEQYV.

This sequence joins TRBV4-2 and TRBJ2-2, with 8 nucleotides matching TRBD1. CDR1 is LGHNA, CDR2 YNFKEQ, per germline. Trimming took 4 bases from V and 5 from J; bases not matched to a gene: 6. The CDR3 runs 15 residues. The CDR3 is CASSPQGARTGELFF. The CDR3 nucleotides are TGTGCCAGCAGCCCGCAGGGGGCGAGGACCGGGGAGCTGTTTTTT.

V gene TRBV10-2 combines with J gene TRBJ1-1, with no clear D. Trimming removed 4 bases at V and 1 base at J, with 13 bases between. This CDR3 region has 15 residues. Germline values: CDR1 WSHSY, CDR2 SAAADI. CDR3 amino acids: CASSAPGGKNTEAFF. The DNA for the CDR3 is TGCGCCAGCAGTGCACCGGGAGGCAAGAACACTGAAGCTTTCTTT.

This clone was seen a single time. The chain employs TRBV24-1 and TRBJ1-1; D might be TRBD1 (5 bases). The germline V gene encodes CDR1 KGHDR and CDR2 SFDVKD. V lost 3 bases and J 4 bases, leaving 11 bases between the germline ends. CDR3 size: 14 residues. Here the CDR3 reads CATSDRKGSTEAFF. In DNA, the CDR3 is TGTGCCACCAGTGATCGAAAGGGGAGCACTGAAGCTTTCTTT.

The chain carries TRBV5-6 and TRBJ1-2; TRBD1 agrees at 7 bases. CDR1 is SGHDT and CDR2 is YYEEEE in the germline V gene. Trimming took 1 base from V and 4 from J; bases not matched to a gene: 4. The CDR3 runs 14 residues. CDR3 sequence reads: CASSLFPGGYGYTF. The CDR3 DNA follows: TGTGCCAGCAGCTTGTTTCCAGGGGGCTATGGCTACACCTTC.

The V gene is TRBV9, the J gene TRBJ2-1; 10 nucleotides align to TRBD2. Germline V gene lookup returns CDR1 SGDLS and CDR2 YYNGEE. The ends lost 2 bases at V and 7 bases at J; junction bases unmatched: 6. This CDR3 region has 15 residues. The CDR3 DNA reads TGTGCCAGCAGCGTCGGACTAGCGGACGGTAATGAGCAGTTCTTC. Its protein product is CASSVGLADGNEQFF. Drawing the rest from reference TRBV9 and TRBJ2-1, the complete variable domain is DSGVTQTPKHLITATGQRVTLRCSPRSGDLSVYWYQQSLDQGLQFLIQYYNGEERAKGNILERFSAQQFPDLHSELNLSSLELGDSALYFCASSVGLADGNEQFFGPGTRLTVL.

The chain is built from TRBV3-1 (or the pseudogene TRBV3-2) and TRBJ2-7; D possibly corresponds to TRBD1 (5 bases). Trimming pared 3 bases from V and 3 bases from J, leaving 12 bases between. The CDR3 has 14 residues. Germline V gene data show CDR1 as LGHDT and CDR2 as YNNKEL (reference sequence). In DNA, the CDR3 is TGTGCCAGCAGCCAGAACGCCCAGGGCTACGAGCAGTACGTC. Amino acid sequence: CASSQNAQGYEQYV.

The chain combines TRBV6-1 with TRBJ2-7, with D perhaps matching TRBD1 or TRBD2 (5 bases each). CDR1 and CDR2 from the germline V gene are MNHNS and SASEGT. The CDR3 consists of 18 residues. V was trimmed by 0 bases and J by 6 bases, leaving 24 bases between them. The CDR3 DNA is TGTGCCAGCAGTGAAGCGAAACGGGGACGGACGGATATGGGCGAGCAGTACGTC. Translating it yields CASSEAKRGRTDMGEQYV.

The CDR3 DNA is TGTGCCAGAAGCCCACAGAGGCCTAGCGGGGATAACACCGGGGAGCTGTTTTTT. Translation gives CARSPQRPSGDNTGELFF. The chain employs TRBV5-3 and TRBJ2-2; 9 bases are a match to TRBD2. TRBV5-3 is treated as an ORF (open reading frame) with a function not yet certain. CDR3 length equals 18 residues. V lost 4 bases to trimming and J lost 2 bases; unmatched junction nucleotides: 12.

This chain uses TRBV18 with TRBJ1-3; D is undetermined. The CDR3 is made up of 15 amino acids. CDR1 and CDR2 from the germline V gene are KGHSH and LQKENI. Trimming shortened V by 3 bases and J by 0 bases, and 9 bases separated the two germline ends. The CDR3 protein is CASSPSGSSGNTIYF. DNA for the CDR3: TGTGCCAGCTCACCCTCGGGGAGCTCTGGAAACACCATATATTTT.

This rearrangement joins TRBV10-3 to TRBJ2-3, with 7 bases aligning to TRBD2. Germline V gene data show CDR1 as ENHRY and CDR2 as SYGVKD. Trimming at V came to 10 bases and at J to 4 bases, leaving 2 bases not matched to a gene. This CDR3 is built from 11 residues. CDR3 bases: TGTGCCACGACTAGCTCAGATACGCAGTATTTT. Protein sequence: CATTSSDTQYF.

The rearrangement uses TRBV19 and TRBJ2-2, with unresolved D. V was clipped by 4 bases and J by 4 bases, with 10 bases between them. CDR1 LNHDA and CDR2 SQIVND come from the germline V gene (reference sequence). CDR3 size: 14 residues. The CDR3 loop reads CASSSGFGTGELFF. CDR3 DNA sequence: TGTGCCAGTAGTAGCGGATTTGGCACCGGGGAGCTGTTTTTT. The entire variable domain, with the rest obtained from reference TRBV19 and TRBJ2-2, is as follows: DGGITQSPKYLFRKEGQNVTLSCEQNLNHDAMYWYRQDPGQGLRLIYYSQIVNDFQKGDIAEGYSVSREKKESFPLTVTSAQKNPTAFYLCASSSGFGTGELFFGEGSRLTVL.

The chain joins TRBV10-3 to TRBJ2-5; the match to TRBD2 covers 12 bases. From germline, CDR1 is ENHRY and CDR2 SYGVKD. CDR3 length: 15 amino acids. With V trimmed by 2 bases and J by 5 bases, 3 bases remained unmatched. CDR3 in amino acids: CAISEVGTSGETQYF. The CDR3 DNA is TGTGCCATCAGTGAGGTAGGGACTAGCGGGGAGACCCAGTACTTC.

The rearrangement uses TRBV14 and TRBJ1-3; D remains ambiguous. The CDR3 length is 16 residues. V lost 0 bases and J lost 0, with 9 bases in between. From germline, CDR1 is SGHDN and CDR2 FVKESK. The CDR3 reads CASSQERVYSGNTIYF. The CDR3 DNA is TGTGCCAGCAGCCAAGAGCGGGTTTACTCTGGAAACACCATATATTTT.